This T cell receptor (beta chain) appears in the sequencing data of a study of cytomegalovirus exposure and HLA in healthy donors. The study's findings and limits: Analyzed later, most CMV-associated TCR beta chains appeared HLA-restricted. TCR beta chains associated with HLA were, in a later analysis, more clonally expanded than equally common others.

Germline V gives CDR1 SSHAT, CDR2 FNYEAQ (reference sequence). This CDR3 has 13 residues. Use of 60 Vbeta and 13 Jbeta primers characterized the PCR. The assay was immunoSEQ multiplex PCR, and TCRdb's table has in-frame clones only and misses some. The repertoire holds 200,000 to 250,000 clones, with roughly 75% as singletons. Points on this clone: Its target is not known. One end of the junction is discordant with germline, which a read error may explain.

The receptor was derived from a woman aged 25 to 45 in good health and CMV-seronegative. The rearrangement uses TRBV7-7 and TRBJ2-7; TRBD1 matches 9 bases. Sequenced sample: PBMCs. The CDR3 protein is CASSFGQGYEQYF. In DNA, the CDR3 is TGTGCTAGCAGCTTCGGACAGGGGTACGAGCAGTACTTC.